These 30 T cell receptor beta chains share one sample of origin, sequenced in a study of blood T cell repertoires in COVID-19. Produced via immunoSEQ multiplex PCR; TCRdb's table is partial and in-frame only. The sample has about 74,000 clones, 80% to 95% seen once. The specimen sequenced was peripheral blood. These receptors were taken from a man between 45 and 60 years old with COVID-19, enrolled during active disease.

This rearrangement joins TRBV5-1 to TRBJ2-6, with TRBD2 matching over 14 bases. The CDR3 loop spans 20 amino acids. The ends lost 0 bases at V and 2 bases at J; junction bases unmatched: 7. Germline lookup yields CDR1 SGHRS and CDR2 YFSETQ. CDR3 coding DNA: TGCGCCAGCAGCTTGGCGGGACTAGCGGGAGAGTACGCTGGGGCCAACGTCCTGACTTTC. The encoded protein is CASSLAGLAGEYAGANVLTF.

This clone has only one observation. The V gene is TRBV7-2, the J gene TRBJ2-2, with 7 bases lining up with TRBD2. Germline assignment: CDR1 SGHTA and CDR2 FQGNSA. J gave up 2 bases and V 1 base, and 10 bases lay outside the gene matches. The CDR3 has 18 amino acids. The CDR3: CASSLGPAGAFNTGELFF. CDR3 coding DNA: TGTGCCAGCAGCTTAGGGCCTGCGGGAGCCTTTAACACCGGGGAGCTGTTTTTT. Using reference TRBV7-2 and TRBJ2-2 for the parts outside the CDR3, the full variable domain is GAGVSQSPSNKVTEKGKDVELRCDPISGHTALYWYRQSLGQGLEFLIYFQGNSAPDKSGLPSDRFSAERTGGSVSTLTIQRTQQEDSAVYLCASSLGPAGAFNTGELFFGEGSRLTVL.

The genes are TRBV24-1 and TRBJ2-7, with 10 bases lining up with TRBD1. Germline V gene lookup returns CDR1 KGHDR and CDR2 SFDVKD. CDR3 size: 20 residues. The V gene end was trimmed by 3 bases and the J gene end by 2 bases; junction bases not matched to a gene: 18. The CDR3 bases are TGTGCCACCAGTGATCGGGGGCCGGGACAGGGGTCTCGAGAAACCTACGAGCAGTACGTC. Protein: CATSDRGPGQGSRETYEQYV.

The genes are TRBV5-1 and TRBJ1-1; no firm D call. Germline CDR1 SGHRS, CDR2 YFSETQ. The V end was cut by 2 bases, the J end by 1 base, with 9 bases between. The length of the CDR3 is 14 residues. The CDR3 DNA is TGCGCCAGCAGCTTAGGACTTACGAACACTGAAGCTTTCTTT. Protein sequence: CASSLGLTNTEAFF.

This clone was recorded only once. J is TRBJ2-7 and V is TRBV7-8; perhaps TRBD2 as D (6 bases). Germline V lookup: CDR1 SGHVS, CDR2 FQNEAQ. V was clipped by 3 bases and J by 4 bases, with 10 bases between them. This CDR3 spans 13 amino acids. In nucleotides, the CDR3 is TGTGCCAGCAGCTTTCGGGCGGGGTACGAGCAGTACTTC. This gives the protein CASSFRAGYEQYF.

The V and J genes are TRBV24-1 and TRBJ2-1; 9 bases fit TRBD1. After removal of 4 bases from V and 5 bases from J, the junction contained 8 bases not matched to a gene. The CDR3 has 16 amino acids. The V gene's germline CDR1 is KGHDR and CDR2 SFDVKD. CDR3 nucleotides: TGTGCCACCAGTGACCCCGGGACAGGGTTAAACAATGAGCAGTTCTTC. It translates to CATSDPGTGLNNEQFF.

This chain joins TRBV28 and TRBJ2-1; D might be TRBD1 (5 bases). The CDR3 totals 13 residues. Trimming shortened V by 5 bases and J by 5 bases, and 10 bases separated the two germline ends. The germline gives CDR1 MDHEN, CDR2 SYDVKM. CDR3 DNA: TGTGCCAGCAGTCCCCAGGGAAACAATGAGCAGTTCTTC. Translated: CASSPQGNNEQFF.

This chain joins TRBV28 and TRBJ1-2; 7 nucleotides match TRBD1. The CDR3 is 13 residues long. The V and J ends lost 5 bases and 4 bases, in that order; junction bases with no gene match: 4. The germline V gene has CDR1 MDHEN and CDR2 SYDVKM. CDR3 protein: CASSLTGIYGYTF. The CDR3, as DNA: TGTGCCAGCAGTCTGACAGGGATCTATGGCTACACCTTC.

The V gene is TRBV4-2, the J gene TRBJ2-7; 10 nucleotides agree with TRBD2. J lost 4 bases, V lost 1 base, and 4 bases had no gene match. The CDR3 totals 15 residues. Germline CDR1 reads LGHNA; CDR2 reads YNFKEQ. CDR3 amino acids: CASSQATSGAYEQYF. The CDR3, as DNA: TGTGCCAGCAGCCAAGCCACTAGCGGGGCTTACGAGCAGTACTTC.

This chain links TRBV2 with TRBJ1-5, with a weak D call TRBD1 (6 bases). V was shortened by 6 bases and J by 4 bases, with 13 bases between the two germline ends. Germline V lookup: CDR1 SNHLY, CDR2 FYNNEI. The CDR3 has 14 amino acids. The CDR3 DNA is TGTGCCAGCAGCTCGGACAGACAGAATCAGCCCCAGCATTTT. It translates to CASSSDRQNQPQHF.

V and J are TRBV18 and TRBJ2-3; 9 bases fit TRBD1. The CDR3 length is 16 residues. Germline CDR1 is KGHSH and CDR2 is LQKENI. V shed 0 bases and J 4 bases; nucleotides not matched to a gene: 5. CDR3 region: CASSPPVGQGPDTQYF. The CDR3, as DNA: TGTGCCAGCTCACCACCGGTGGGACAGGGCCCAGATACGCAGTATTTT.

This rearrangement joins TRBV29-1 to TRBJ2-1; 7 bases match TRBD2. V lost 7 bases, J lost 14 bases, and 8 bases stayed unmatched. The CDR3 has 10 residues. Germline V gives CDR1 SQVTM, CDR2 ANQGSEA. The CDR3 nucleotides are TGCAGCGCCCGGGACTACGGGGAGTTCTTC. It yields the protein CSARDYGEFF.

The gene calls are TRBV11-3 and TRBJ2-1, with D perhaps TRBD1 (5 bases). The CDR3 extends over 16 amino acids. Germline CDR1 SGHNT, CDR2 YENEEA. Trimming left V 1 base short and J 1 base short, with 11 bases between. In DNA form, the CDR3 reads TGTGCCAGCAGCTTAGGGGGCAGGGCGTCCTACAATGAGCAGTTCTTC. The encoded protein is CASSLGGRASYNEQFF.

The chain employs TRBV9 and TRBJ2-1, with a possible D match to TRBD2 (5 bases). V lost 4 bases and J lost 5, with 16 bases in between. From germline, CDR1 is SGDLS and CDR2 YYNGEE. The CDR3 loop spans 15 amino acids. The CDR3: CASSPEVLVDNEQFF. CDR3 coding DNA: TGTGCCAGCAGCCCAGAGGTACTAGTCGACAATGAGCAGTTCTTC.

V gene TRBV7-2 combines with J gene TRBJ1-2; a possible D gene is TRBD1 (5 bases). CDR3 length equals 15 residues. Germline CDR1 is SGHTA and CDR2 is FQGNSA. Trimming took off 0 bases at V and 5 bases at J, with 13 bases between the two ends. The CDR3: CASSLASEGPYGYTF. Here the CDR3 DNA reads TGTGCCAGCAGCTTAGCGTCGGAGGGACCTTATGGCTACACCTTC.

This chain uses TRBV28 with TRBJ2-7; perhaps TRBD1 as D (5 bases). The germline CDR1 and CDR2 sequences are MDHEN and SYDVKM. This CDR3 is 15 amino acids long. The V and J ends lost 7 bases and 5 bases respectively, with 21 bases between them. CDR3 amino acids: CASTNAGRDIDEQYF. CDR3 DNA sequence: TGTGCCAGCACAAACGCCGGCAGGGATATTGACGAGCAGTACTTC.

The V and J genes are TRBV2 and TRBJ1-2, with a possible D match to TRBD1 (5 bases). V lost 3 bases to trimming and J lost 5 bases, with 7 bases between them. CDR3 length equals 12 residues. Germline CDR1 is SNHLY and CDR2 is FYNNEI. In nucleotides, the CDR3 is TGTGCCAGCAGTGAGGGGGGTTATGGCTACACCTTC. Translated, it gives CASSEGGYGYTF.

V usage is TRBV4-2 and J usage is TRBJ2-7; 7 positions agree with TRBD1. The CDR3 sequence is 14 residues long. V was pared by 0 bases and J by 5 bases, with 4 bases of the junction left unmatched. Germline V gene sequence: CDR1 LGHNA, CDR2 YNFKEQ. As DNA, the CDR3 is TGTGCCAGCAGCCAAGATCAGGGGGTAGACGAGCAGTACTTC. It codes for CASSQDQGVDEQYF.

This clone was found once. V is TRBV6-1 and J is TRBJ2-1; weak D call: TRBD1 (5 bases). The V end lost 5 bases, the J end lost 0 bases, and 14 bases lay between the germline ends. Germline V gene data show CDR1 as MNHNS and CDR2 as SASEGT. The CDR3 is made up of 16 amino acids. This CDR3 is CASSQGQGYSYNEQFF. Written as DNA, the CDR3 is TGTGCCAGCAGTCAAGGGCAGGGTTACTCCTACAATGAGCAGTTCTTC.

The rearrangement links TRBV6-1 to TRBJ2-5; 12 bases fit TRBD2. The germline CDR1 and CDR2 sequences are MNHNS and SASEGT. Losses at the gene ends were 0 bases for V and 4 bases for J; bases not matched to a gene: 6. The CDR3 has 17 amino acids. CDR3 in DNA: TGTGCCAGCAGTGAAGCGGCGGGACTAGCGGGTGGAGAGACCCAGTACTTC. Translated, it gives CASSEAAGLAGGETQYF.

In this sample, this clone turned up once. In DNA, the CDR3 is TGTGCCAGCAGCAAACGACAGGGGGAGAACACTGAAGCTTTCTTT. The encoded protein is CASSKRQGENTEAFF. This rearrangement joins TRBV13 to TRBJ1-1; 9 bases fit TRBD1. V gave up 5 bases and J gave up 1 base; unmatched junction bases: 5. Germline-derived CDR1 and CDR2 are PRHDT and FYEKMQ (reference sequence). The CDR3 runs 15 residues.

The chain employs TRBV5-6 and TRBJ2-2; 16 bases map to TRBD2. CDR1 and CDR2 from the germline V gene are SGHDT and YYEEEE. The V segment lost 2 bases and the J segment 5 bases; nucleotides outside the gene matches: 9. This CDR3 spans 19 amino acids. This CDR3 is CASSLEPGLAGGITGELFF. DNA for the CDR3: TGTGCCAGCAGCTTAGAACCGGGACTAGCGGGAGGGATAACCGGGGAGCTGTTTTTT. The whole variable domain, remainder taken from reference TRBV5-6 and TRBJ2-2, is DAGVTQSPTHLIKTRGQQVTLRCSPKSGHDTVSWYQQALGQGPQFIFQYYEEEERQRGNFPDRFSGHQFPNYSSELNVNALLLGDSALYLCASSLEPGLAGGITGELFFGEGSRLTVL.

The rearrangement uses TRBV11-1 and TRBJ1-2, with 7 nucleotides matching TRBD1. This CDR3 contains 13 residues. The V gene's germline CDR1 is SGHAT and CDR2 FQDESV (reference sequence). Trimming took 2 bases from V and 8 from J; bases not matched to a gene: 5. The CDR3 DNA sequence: TGTGCCAGCAGCTTAACGGGACAGCGGGGCTACACCTTC. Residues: CASSLTGQRGYTF.

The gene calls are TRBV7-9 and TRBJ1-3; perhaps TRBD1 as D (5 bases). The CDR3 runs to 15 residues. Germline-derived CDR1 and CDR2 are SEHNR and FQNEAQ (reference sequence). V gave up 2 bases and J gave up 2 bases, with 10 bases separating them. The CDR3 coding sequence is TGTGCCAGCAGCTTACAGGGTGTCACTGGAAACACCATATATTTT. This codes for CASSLQGVTGNTIYF.

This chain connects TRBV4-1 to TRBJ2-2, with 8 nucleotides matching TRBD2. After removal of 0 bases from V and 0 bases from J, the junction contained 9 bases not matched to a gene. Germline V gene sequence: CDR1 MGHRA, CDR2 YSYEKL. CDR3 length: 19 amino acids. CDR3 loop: CASSQDPPQAGANTGELFF. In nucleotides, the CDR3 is TGCGCCAGCAGCCAAGATCCCCCCCAAGCGGGAGCGAACACCGGGGAGCTGTTTTTT.

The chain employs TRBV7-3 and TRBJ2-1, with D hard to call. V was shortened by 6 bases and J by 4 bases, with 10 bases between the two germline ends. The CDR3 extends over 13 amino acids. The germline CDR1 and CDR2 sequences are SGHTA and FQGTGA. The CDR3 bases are TGTGCCAGCAGTGAAGCCGCTTACAATGAGCAGTTCTTC. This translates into CASSEAAYNEQFF.

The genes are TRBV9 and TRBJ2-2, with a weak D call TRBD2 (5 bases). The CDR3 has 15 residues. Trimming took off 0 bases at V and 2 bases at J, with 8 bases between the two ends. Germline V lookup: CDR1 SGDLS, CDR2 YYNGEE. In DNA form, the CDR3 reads TGTGCCAGCAGCGTAGGAGGGAGTAACACCGGGGAGCTGTTTTTT. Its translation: CASSVGGSNTGELFF.

This CDR3 reads CASSLAGTVPGRELFF. The CDR3 nucleotides are TGTGCCAGCAGCTTAGCAGGGACAGTCCCGGGTCGGGAGCTGTTTTTT. The chain combines TRBV7-2 with TRBJ2-2, with 7 bases fitting TRBD1. The length of the CDR3 is 16 residues. Germline loops: CDR1 SGHTA, CDR2 FQGNSA. Germline trimming cut 0 bases from V and 9 bases from J; bases unmatched to any gene: 10.

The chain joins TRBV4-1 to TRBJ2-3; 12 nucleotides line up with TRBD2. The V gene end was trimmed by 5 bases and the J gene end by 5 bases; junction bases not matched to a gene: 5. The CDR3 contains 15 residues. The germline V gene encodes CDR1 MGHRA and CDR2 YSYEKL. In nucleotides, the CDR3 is TGCGCCAGCAGCTTCCGGACTAGCGGGATAGATACGCAGTATTTT. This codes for CASSFRTSGIDTQYF.

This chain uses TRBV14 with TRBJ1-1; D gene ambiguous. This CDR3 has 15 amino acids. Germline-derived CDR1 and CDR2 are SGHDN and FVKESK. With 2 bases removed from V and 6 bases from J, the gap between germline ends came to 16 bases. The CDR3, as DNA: TGTGCCAGCAGCCAATTCGGGGTCTATAGGGCTGAAGCTTTCTTT. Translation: CASSQFGVYRAEAFF.